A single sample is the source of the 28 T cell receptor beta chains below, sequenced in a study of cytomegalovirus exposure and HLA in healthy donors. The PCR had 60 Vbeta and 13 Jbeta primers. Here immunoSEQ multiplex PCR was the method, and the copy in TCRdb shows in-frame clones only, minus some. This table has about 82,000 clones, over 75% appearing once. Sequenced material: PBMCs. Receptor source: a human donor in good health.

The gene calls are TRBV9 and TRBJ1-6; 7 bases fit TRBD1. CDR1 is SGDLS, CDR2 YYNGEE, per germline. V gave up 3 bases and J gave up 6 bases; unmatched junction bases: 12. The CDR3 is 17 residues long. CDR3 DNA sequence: TGTGCCAGCAGCGCTACAGGGGTGGCTCTAAGTAATTCACCCCTCCACTTT. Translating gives CASSATGVALSNSPLHF.

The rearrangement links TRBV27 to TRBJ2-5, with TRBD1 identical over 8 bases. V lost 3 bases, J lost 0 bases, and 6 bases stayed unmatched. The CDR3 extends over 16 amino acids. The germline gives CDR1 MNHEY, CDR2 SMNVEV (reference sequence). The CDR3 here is CASSFLGQAYQETQYF. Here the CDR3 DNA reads TGTGCCAGCAGTTTTCTGGGACAGGCCTACCAAGAGACCCAGTACTTC.

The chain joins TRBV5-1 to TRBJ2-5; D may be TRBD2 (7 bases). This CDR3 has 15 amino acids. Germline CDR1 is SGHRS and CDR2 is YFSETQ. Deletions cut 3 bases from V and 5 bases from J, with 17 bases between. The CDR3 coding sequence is TGCGCCAGCAGCTCCTTAGGAGGGGGGGCGGAGACCCAGTACTTC. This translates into CASSSLGGGAETQYF.

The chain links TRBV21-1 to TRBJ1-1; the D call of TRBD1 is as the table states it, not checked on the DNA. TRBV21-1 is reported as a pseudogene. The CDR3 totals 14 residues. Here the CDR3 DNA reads TGTGCCAGCGAAACCCGGGACAGGGGTTTGGAAGCTTTCTTT. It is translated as CASETRDRGLEAFF.

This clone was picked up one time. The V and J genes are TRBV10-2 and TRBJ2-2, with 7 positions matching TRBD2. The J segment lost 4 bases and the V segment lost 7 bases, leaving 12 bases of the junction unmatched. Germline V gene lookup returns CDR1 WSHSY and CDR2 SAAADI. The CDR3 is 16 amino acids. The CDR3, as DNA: TGCGCCAGCACCCCCCTTGGGGGGGGTCTCACCGGGGAGCTGTTTTTT. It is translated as CASTPLGGGLTGELFF.

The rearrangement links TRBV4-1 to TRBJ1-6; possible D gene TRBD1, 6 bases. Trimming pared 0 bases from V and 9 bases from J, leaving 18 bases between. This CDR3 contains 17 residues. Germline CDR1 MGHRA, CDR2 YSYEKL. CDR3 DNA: TGCGCCAGCAGCCAAGAGGGGGGGGCCGGGGTGGCTTCACCCCTCCACTTT. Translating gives CASSQEGGAGVASPLHF.

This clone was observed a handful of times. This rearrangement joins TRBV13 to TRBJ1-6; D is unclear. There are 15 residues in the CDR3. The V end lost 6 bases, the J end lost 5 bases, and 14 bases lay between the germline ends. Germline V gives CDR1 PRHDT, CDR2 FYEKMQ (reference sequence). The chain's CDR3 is CASSVGRYHNSPLHF. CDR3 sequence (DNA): TGTGCCAGCAGTGTGGGGAGATACCATAATTCACCCCTCCACTTT.

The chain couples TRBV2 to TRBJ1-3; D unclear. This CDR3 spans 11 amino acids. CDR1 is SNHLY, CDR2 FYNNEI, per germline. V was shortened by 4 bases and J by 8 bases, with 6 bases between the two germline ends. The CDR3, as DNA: TGTGCCAGCAGTGGAGGATACACCATATATTTT. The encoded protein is CASSGGYTIYF.

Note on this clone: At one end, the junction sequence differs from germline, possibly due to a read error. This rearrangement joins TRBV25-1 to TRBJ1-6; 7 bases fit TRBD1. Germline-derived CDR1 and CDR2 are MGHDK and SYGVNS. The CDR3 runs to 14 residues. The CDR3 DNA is TGTGCCAGCACCCGGACAGGACCTAATCCACCCCTCCACTTT. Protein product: CASTRTGPNPPLHF.

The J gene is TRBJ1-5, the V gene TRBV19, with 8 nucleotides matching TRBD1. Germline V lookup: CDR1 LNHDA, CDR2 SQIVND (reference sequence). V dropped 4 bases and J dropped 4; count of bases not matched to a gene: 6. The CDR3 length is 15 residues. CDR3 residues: CASSTRQGSNQPQHF. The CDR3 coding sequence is TGTGCCAGTAGTACCAGACAGGGGAGTAATCAGCCCCAGCATTTT.

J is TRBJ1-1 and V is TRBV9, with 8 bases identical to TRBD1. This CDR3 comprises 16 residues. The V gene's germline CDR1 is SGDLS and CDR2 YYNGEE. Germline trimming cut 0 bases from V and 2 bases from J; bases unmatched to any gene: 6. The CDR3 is CASSVAPGTGNTEAFF. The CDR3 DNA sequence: TGTGCCAGCAGCGTAGCTCCCGGGACAGGAAACACTGAAGCTTTCTTT.

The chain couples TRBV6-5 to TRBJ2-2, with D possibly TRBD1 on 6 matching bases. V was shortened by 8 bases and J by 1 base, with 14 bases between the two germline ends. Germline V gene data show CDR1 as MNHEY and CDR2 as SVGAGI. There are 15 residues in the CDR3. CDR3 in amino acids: CASADRNWNTGELFF. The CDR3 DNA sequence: TGTGCCAGCGCCGACAGGAATTGGAACACCGGGGAGCTGTTTTTT.

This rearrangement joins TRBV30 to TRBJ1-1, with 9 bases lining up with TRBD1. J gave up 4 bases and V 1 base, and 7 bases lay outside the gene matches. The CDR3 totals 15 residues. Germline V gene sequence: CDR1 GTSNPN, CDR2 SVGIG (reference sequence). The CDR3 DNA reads TGTGCCTGGAGTGAACAGGGGGCAGTACCCACTGAAGCTTTCTTT. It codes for CAWSEQGAVPTEAFF.

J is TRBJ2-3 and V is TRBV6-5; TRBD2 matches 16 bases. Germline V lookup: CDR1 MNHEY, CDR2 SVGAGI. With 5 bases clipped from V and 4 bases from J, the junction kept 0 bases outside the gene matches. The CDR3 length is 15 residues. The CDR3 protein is CASSGTSGGADTQYF. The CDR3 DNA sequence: TGTGCCAGCAGTGGGACTAGCGGGGGGGCAGATACGCAGTATTTT.

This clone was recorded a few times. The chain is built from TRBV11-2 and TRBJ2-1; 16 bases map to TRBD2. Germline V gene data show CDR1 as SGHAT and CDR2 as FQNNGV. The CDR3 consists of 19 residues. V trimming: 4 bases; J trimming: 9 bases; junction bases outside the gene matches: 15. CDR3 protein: CASSSATGLAGGPRSEQFF. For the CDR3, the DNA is TGTGCCAGCAGCTCTGCTACGGGACTAGCGGGGGGGCCTCGAAGTGAGCAGTTCTTC.

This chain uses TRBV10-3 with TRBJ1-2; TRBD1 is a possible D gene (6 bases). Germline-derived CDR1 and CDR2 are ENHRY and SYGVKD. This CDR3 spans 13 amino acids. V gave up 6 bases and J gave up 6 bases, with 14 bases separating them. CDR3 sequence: CAIRRQESNGYTF. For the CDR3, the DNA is TGTGCCATCAGACGACAGGAGAGCAATGGCTACACCTTC.

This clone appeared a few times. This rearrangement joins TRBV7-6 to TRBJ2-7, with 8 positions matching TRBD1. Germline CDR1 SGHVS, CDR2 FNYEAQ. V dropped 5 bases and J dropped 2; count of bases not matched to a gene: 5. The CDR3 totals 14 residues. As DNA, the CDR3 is TGTGCCAGCAGCCCCGACAGGGGCGCCTACGAGCAGTACTTC. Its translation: CASSPDRGAYEQYF.

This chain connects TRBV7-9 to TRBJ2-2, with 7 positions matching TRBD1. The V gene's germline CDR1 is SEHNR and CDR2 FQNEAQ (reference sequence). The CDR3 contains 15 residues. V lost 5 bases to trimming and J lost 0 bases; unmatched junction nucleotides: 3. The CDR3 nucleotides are TGTGCCAGCAGCACGGACAGGACGAACACCGGGGAGCTGTTTTTT. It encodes CASSTDRTNTGELFF.

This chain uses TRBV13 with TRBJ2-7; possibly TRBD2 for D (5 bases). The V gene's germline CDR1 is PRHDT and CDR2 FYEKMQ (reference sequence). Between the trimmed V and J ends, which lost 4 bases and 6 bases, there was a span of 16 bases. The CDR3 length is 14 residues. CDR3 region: CASSWPGKGSEQYF. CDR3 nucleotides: TGTGCCAGCAGCTGGCCGGGAAAGGGCTCCGAGCAGTACTTC.

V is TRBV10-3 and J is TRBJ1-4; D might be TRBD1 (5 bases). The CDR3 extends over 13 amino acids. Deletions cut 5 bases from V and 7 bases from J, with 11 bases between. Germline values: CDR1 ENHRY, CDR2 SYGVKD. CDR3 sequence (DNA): TGTGCCATCAGTCCCAGGGTGGGTGAAAAACTGTTTTTT. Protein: CAISPRVGEKLFF.

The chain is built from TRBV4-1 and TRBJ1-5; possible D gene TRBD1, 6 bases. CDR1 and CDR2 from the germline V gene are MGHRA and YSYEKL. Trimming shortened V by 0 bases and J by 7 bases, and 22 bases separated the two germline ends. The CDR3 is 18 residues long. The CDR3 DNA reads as TGCGCCAGCAGCCAAGATCTAACACGGGGGGCGCGGAGCCAGCCCCAGCATTTT. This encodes CASSQDLTRGARSQPQHF.

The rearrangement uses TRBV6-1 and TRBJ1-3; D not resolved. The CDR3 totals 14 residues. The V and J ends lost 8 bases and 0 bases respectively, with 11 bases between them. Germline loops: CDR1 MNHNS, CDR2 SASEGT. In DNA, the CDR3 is TGTGCCAGCCGGAGGACGGACTCTGGAAACACCATATATTTT. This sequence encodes CASRRTDSGNTIYF.

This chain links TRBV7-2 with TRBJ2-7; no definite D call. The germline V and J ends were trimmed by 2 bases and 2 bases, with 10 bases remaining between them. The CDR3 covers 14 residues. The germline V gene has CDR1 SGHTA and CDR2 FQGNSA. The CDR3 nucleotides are TGTGCCAGCAGCTTAAGGTCCGCGGCCTACGAGCAGTACTTC. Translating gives CASSLRSAAYEQYF.

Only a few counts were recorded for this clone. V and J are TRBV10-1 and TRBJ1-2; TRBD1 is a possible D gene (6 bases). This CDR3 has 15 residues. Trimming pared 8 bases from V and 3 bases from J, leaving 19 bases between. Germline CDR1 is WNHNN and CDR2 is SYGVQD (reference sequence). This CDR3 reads CASSEREGGDYGYTF. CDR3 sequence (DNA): TGCGCCAGCTCTGAGCGGGAAGGGGGTGACTATGGCTACACCTTC.

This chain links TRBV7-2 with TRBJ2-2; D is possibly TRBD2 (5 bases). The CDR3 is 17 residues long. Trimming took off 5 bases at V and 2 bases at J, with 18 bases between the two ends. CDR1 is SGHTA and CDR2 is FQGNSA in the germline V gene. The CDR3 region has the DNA TGTGCCAGCAGCCAGCGTGTAGGACTCGTAAACACCGGGGAGCTGTTTTTT. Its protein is CASSQRVGLVNTGELFF.

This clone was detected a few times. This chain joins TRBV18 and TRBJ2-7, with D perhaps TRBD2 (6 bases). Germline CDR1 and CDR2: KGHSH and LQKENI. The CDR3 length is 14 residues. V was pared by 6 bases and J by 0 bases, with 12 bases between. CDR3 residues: CASSAGTFSYEQYF. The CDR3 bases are TGTGCCAGCTCGGCCGGGACTTTCTCCTACGAGCAGTACTTC.

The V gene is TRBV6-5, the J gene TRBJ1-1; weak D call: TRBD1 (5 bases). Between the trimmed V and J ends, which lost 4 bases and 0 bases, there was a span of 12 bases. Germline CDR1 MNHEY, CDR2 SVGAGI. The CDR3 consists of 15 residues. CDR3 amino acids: CASSSAGHLNTEAFF. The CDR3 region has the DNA TGTGCCAGCAGTTCTGCTGGACACTTGAACACTGAAGCTTTCTTT.

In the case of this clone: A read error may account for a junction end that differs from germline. The CDR3: CASSPDRVNQPQNF. CDR3 sequence (DNA): TGTGCCAGCAGCCCCGACAGAGTCAATCAGCCCCAGAATTTT. The chain joins TRBV6-5 to TRBJ1-5, with D possibly being TRBD1 (5 bases). CDR1 MNHEY and CDR2 SVGAGI come from the germline V gene. The CDR3 runs to 14 residues.